One sample yielded the 27 T cell receptor beta chains listed below, sequenced in a study of blood T cells in healthy people across ages. The second PCR ran about 6 to 12 cycles with a sample-barcoded 5' primer and J-beta primers. One entry per CDR3 protein, called by TCRdb with MiXCR from the 5' RACE reads. The table has 650,000 to 1,000,000 distinct CDR3 sequences, under 40% seen once. Sample: blood. The origin of the receptors is a man aged 18 to 30 in good health.

The chain has TRBV4-1 and TRBJ1-2; D is perhaps TRBD1 (6 bases). The germline V and J ends were trimmed by 0 bases and 4 bases, with 18 bases remaining between them. The CDR3 totals 17 residues. CDR1 MGHRA and CDR2 YSYEKL come from the germline V gene. The CDR3 region is CASSQDGRGPDLYGYTF. The CDR3, as DNA: TGCGCCAGCAGCCAAGATGGCAGGGGTCCCGACCTCTATGGCTACACCTTC.

Many counts were recorded for this clonotype. The V gene is TRBV6-4, the J gene TRBJ2-1, with D possibly TRBD2 on 5 matching bases. Trimming took off 0 bases at V and 9 bases at J, with 9 bases between the two ends. The CDR3 runs 13 residues. The germline gives CDR1 MRHNA, CDR2 SNTAGT. In DNA form, the CDR3 reads TGTGCCAGCAGTGACTCGGAGGTTGGTGAGCAGTTCTTC. Translated: CASSDSEVGEQFF.

The chain links TRBV7-9 to TRBJ1-1; TRBD1 agrees at 11 bases. Per germline, CDR1 SEHNR and CDR2 FQNEAQ (reference sequence). The CDR3 consists of 17 residues. The V and J ends lost 4 bases and 3 bases, in that order; junction bases with no gene match: 10. The CDR3, as DNA: TGTGCCAGCAGCTCCCCAGGACAGGGGGCAGGGGACACTGAAGCTTTCTTT. It encodes CASSSPGQGAGDTEAFF.

The sample holds a few counts of this clonotype. The genes are TRBV14 and TRBJ1-2; 9 nucleotides match TRBD1. Germline CDR1 and CDR2: SGHDN and FVKESK. V dropped 4 bases and J dropped 10; count of bases not matched to a gene: 7. The CDR3 has 13 residues. Written as DNA, the CDR3 is TGTGCCAGCAGCCCGGGGACAGGGCTGATCTACACCTTC. Its protein is CASSPGTGLIYTF. The whole variable domain, filled in from reference TRBV14 and TRBJ1-2, reads EAGVTQFPSHSVIEKGQTVTLRCDPISGHDNLYWYRRVMGKEIKFLLHFVKESKQDESGMPNNRFLAERTGGTYSTLKVQPAELEDSGVYFCASSPGTGLIYTFGSGTRLTVV.

V usage is TRBV7-2 and J usage is TRBJ1-1; perhaps TRBD1 as D (5 bases). Per germline, CDR1 SGHTA and CDR2 FQGNSA. V was shortened by 3 bases and J by 1 base, with 6 bases between the two germline ends. This CDR3 spans 13 amino acids. CDR3 nucleotide sequence: TGTGCCAGCAGCTTGGACAAGAACACTGAAGCTTTCTTT. It yields the protein CASSLDKNTEAFF.

The CDR3 sequence is CASSFTPSDGGGYGYTF. The CDR3 nucleotides read TGCGCCAGCAGCTTTACCCCCTCGGACGGGGGTGGGTATGGCTACACCTTC. The chain employs TRBV5-1 and TRBJ1-2; the D gene is possibly TRBD1 (5 bases). V was pared by 2 bases and J by 5 bases, with 22 bases between. Germline CDR1 and CDR2: SGHRS and YFSETQ. The length of the CDR3 is 17 residues.

This clonotype was detected once. Relative to the germline gene, one junction end is altered; a read error may explain this. This chain joins TRBV4-3 and TRBJ2-4; no reliable D call. Germline lookup yields CDR1 LGHNA and CDR2 YSLEER. This CDR3 contains 15 residues. CDR3 region: CASNQDGLEYNEQYF. The CDR3 DNA sequence: TGCGCCAGCAACCAAGATGGGTTAGAATACAATGAGCAGTACTTC.

This clonotype has just a few counts. The chain has TRBV6-1 and TRBJ2-5; D uncertain. This CDR3 contains 13 residues. The germline CDR1 and CDR2 sequences are MNHNS and SASEGT. V lost 8 bases, J lost 1 base, and 11 bases lay in between. CDR3 coding DNA: TGTGCCAGCCGCGTGGGCTTCCAAGAGACCCAGTACTTC. This sequence encodes CASRVGFQETQYF.

This clonotype was detected only a few times. The rearrangement uses TRBV7-9 and TRBJ1-6; 9 nucleotides agree with TRBD1. The CDR3 extends over 15 amino acids. Germline V gives CDR1 SEHNR, CDR2 FQNEAQ (reference sequence). J was trimmed by 12 bases and V by 4 bases; bases with no gene match: 10. CDR3: CASSSPGQGFLPLHF. The DNA of the CDR3 is TGTGCCAGCAGCTCTCCGGGACAGGGATTCTTACCCCTCCACTTT.

V is TRBV27 and J is TRBJ1-1; 8 positions match TRBD1. This CDR3 comprises 15 residues. V trimming: 4 bases; J trimming: 4 bases; junction bases outside the gene matches: 8. Germline V lookup: CDR1 MNHEY, CDR2 SMNVEV (reference sequence). CDR3 DNA sequence: TGTGCCAGCAGTTCTACAGGGGGGGAGAGCACTGAAGCTTTCTTT. It is translated as CASSSTGGESTEAFF.

This clonotype was seen repeatedly, ten times or more. The chain employs TRBV20-1 and TRBJ2-5; D is perhaps TRBD1 or TRBD2 (5 bases each). CDR1 is DFQATT, CDR2 SNEGSKA, per germline (reference sequence). Trimming removed 2 bases at V and 4 bases at J, with 20 bases between. There are 16 residues in the CDR3. CDR3 loop: CSARTRLGVGGETQYF. The CDR3 DNA follows: TGCAGTGCTAGAACCCGTCTAGGTGTTGGGGGAGAGACCCAGTACTTC.

This clonotype was detected only a few times. The chain has TRBV6-1 and TRBJ2-3; 7 positions agree with TRBD2. From germline, CDR1 is MNHNS and CDR2 SASEGT. The CDR3 contains 15 residues. Trimming removed 3 bases from V and 6 bases from J; junction bases left unmatched: 9. In DNA form, the CDR3 reads TGTGCCAGCAGTGATCTACGGCGGGGGTTTGATACGCAGTATTTT. Its translation is CASSDLRRGFDTQYF.

The table lists this clonotype with many counts. V gene TRBV20-1 combines with J gene TRBJ2-7; D remains ambiguous. The V gene's germline CDR1 is DFQATT and CDR2 SNEGSKA (reference sequence). Trimming removed 5 bases from V and 1 base from J, with 18 bases in between. This CDR3 spans 15 amino acids. The CDR3 region has the DNA TGCAGTGCTGTCCCCGACCAACTGTTTTCCTACGAGCAGTACTTC. Translated: CSAVPDQLFSYEQYF.

This clonotype was counted at least ten times. The rearrangement joins TRBV7-2 to TRBJ1-2; D is possibly TRBD1 (5 bases). There are 15 residues in the CDR3. The germline V gene has CDR1 SGHTA and CDR2 FQGNSA. Trimming stripped 5 bases from V and 4 bases from J, with 17 bases between. The CDR3 loop reads CASSPKVGGIYGYTF. CDR3 nucleotides: TGTGCCAGCAGCCCTAAGGTCGGGGGGATCTATGGCTACACCTTC.

This clonotype was found a few times. The V and J genes are TRBV7-2 and TRBJ2-2; D is possibly TRBD1 (5 bases). This CDR3 is 17 amino acids long. Germline lookup yields CDR1 SGHTA and CDR2 FQGNSA. Trimming stripped 1 base from V and 4 bases from J, with 16 bases between. The CDR3 nucleotides are TGTGCCAGCAGCTTAGGAGTCAGGGTAAAATTCACCGGGGAGCTGTTTTTT. It codes for CASSLGVRVKFTGELFF.

DNA for the CDR3: TGTGCCAGCAGCCACGAAGGACTAGCGGCTAGCACAGATACGCAGTATTTT. As protein: CASSHEGLAASTDTQYF. The V and J genes are TRBV4-2 and TRBJ2-3; TRBD2 aligns across 10 bases. Germline V gene lookup returns CDR1 LGHNA and CDR2 YNFKEQ. Trimming took 3 bases from V and 0 from J; bases not matched to a gene: 6. This CDR3 is built from 17 residues.

The CDR3 loop reads CASSSSGGHEKLFF. DNA of the CDR3: TGTGCCAGCAGCTCGTCAGGGGGCCATGAAAAACTGTTTTTT. The rearrangement uses TRBV7-6 and TRBJ1-4; TRBD1 matches at 8 bases. Germline trimming cut 4 bases from V and 6 bases from J; bases unmatched to any gene: 4. The length of the CDR3 is 14 residues. Germline CDR1 is SGHVS and CDR2 is FNYEAQ.

V and J are TRBV4-1 and TRBJ2-2; D unresolved. This CDR3 is 14 amino acids long. In germline, CDR1 is MGHRA, CDR2 YSYEKL. Between the trimmed V and J ends, which lost 0 bases and 4 bases, there was a span of 6 bases. The CDR3 DNA reads as TGCGCCAGCAGCCAAGACAGGTCCACCGGGGAGCTGTTTTTT. Amino acid sequence: CASSQDRSTGELFF.

The V gene is TRBV4-3, the J gene TRBJ2-7; unclear D gene. The germline V gene has CDR1 LGHNA and CDR2 YSLEER. Trimming pared 0 bases from V and 7 bases from J, leaving 10 bases between. This CDR3 region has 13 residues. CDR3 DNA sequence: TGCGCCAGCAGCCAAGATTATTCCACGGAGCAGTACTTC. Residues: CASSQDYSTEQYF.

At least ten counts were recorded for this clonotype. Written as DNA, the CDR3 is TGTGCCACCAGCATCTTCCCTATAGCGGGGGGGCCCGGCACAGATACGCAGTATTTT. Translated: CATSIFPIAGGPGTDTQYF. The chain carries TRBV15 and TRBJ2-3; TRBD2 agrees at 11 bases. Germline V gene data show CDR1 as LNHNV and CDR2 as YYDKDF (reference sequence). Trimming took 4 bases from V and 1 from J; bases not matched to a gene: 13. The CDR3 extends over 19 amino acids.

The gene calls are TRBV24-1 and TRBJ1-1, with D tentatively TRBD1 (6 bases). The V end lost 7 bases, the J end lost 6 bases, and 23 bases lay between the germline ends. The CDR3 loop spans 16 amino acids. The germline CDR1 and CDR2 sequences are KGHDR and SFDVKD. The CDR3 nucleotides are TGTGCCACCAGAACAGAGGCAGGTGGGGACAACCCTGAAGCTTTCTTT. This encodes CATRTEAGGDNPEAFF.

A word on this clonotype: Germline is not matched at one junction end, which may reflect a read error. The V and J genes are TRBV12-3 or TRBV12-4 and TRBJ2-3; 8 bases map to TRBD2. This CDR3 contains 16 residues. The CDR3 loop is CAGSLRLAGSTDTQYF. CDR3 in DNA: TGTGCCGGCAGTTTACGGCTAGCGGGCTCCACAGATACGCAGTATTTT.

Worth noting for this clonotype: The junction departs from the called germline gene at one end, perhaps through a read error. This chain connects TRBV6-5 to TRBJ2-5; D is possibly TRBD1 or TRBD2 (5 bases each). CDR1 and CDR2 (germline): MNHEY, SVGAGI. The CDR3 runs 13 residues. The CDR3 protein is CASSDSSRDPQYF. CDR3 in DNA: TGTGCCAGCAGTGACTCGTCCAGGGACCCCCAGTACTTC.

This clonotype was recorded at least ten times. This chain uses TRBV3-1 with TRBJ1-5, with D unclear. This CDR3 has 12 amino acids. Per germline, CDR1 LGHDT and CDR2 YNNKEL (reference sequence). V lost 4 bases, J lost 4 bases, and 5 bases lay in between. CDR3 protein: CASSRENQPQHF. DNA for the CDR3: TGTGCCAGCAGCCGAGAGAATCAGCCCCAGCATTTT.

J is TRBJ2-5 and V is TRBV6-2 or TRBV6-3, with unresolved D. The CDR3 is made up of 15 amino acids. Trimming cost V 4 bases and J 2 bases, with 14 bases left between them. Germline loops: CDR1 MNHEY, CDR2 SVGEGT. The CDR3 sequence is CASSSPKSRQETQYF. Here the CDR3 DNA reads TGTGCCAGCAGTTCCCCCAAGAGCAGACAAGAGACCCAGTACTTC.

This clonotype was detected many times. The rearrangement joins TRBV12-3 or TRBV12-4 to TRBJ1-1, with TRBD1 as a possible D gene (5 bases). V gave up 2 bases and J gave up 0 bases, with 10 bases separating them. The CDR3 sequence is 15 residues long. The CDR3 region has the DNA TGTGCCAGCAGTTTACCGGGGCAACTGAACACTGAAGCTTTCTTT. Amino acid sequence: CASSLPGQLNTEAFF.

This clonotype was found many times. The chain combines TRBV20-1 with TRBJ2-7; perhaps D is TRBD1 or TRBD2 (6 bases each). This CDR3 region has 14 residues. Germline V CDR1 and CDR2: DFQATT, SNEGSKA (reference sequence). V lost 5 bases to trimming and J lost 1 base, with 15 bases between them. CDR3 coding DNA: TGCAGTGCTCTCGACCGGGGGCTGTCCTACGAGCAGTACTTC. It specifies CSALDRGLSYEQYF.